The T cell receptor (beta chain) under discussion was sequenced for a study of preoperative IRX-2 immunotherapy in early breast cancer. Generated by immunoSEQ multiplex PCR, the TCRdb table keeps only in-frame clones and is missing some. The table has roughly 62,000 clones, approximately 93% seen once. Treatment reported: preoperative locoregional IRX-2 cytokine immunotherapy. Preoperative locoregional IRX-2 cytokine immunotherapy was tested in the phase Ib source study. The sample was collected from a patient treated with IRX-2 immunotherapy. The sequence came from a human donor with breast cancer.

The CDR3 nucleotides are TGTGCCAGTAGTGAGGACAGGACTCCCACAGATACGCAGTATTTT. It is translated as CASSEDRTPTDTQYF. The V gene is TRBV19, the J gene TRBJ2-3; 7 nucleotides agree with TRBD1. The CDR3 sequence is 15 residues long. The trim removed 5 bases at V and 2 bases at J, leaving 7 bases unmatched. CDR1 LNHDA and CDR2 SQIVND come from the germline V gene (reference sequence).